This entry is about one T cell receptor beta chain. These data belong to a study of Graves' ophthalmopathy and Graves' hyperthyroidism. Amplified TCR beta CDR3 regions were obtained using RNA transcripts as template. HTBI-primed first-round RT-PCR preceded second-round multiplex PCR. TCRdb independently ran MiXCR on the multiplex PCR reads; one entry per CDR3 protein. The table shows 580,000 or so distinct CDR3 sequences, with 39% occurring only once. CDR1 is SGHDN, CDR2 FVKESK, per germline. The trim removed 4 bases at V and 7 bases at J, leaving 9 bases unmatched. There are 14 residues in the CDR3. The material sequenced was peripheral blood or thyroid tissue (not recorded which). The TCR was taken from an adult man with Graves' hyperthyroidism. The V call is TRBV14, the J call TRBJ2-7, with 8 bases fitting TRBD2. CDR3 coding DNA: TGTGCCAGCAGCCGCCCCGGGACTAGGAATGAGCAGTACTTC. Its protein product is CASSRPGTRNEQYF. The full variable domain, completed using reference TRBV14 and TRBJ2-7, is EAGVTQFPSHSVIEKGQTVTLRCDPISGHDNLYWYRRVMGKEIKFLLHFVKESKQDESGMPNNRFLAERTGGTYSTLKVQPAELEDSGVYFCASSRPGTRNEQYFGPGTRLTVT.